This TCR beta chain comes out of a study of CD8 T cell repertoires and HIV-1 epitope variants. Study summary: T cells were stimulated with Twenty-five Gag and Nef peptides separately.

The CDR3 covers 16 residues. The germline gives CDR1 SEHNR, CDR2 FQNEAQ (reference sequence). V shed 0 bases and J 3 bases; nucleotides not matched to a gene: 4. Assay: immunoSEQ multiplex PCR; the TCRdb copy retains only in-frame clones and omits some. This sample has over 6,500 clones, with roughly 65% found just once. On this clone: The antigen is unknown.

The gene calls are TRBV7-9 and TRBJ2-7; 11 positions match TRBD1. Specimen: cultured CD8+ T cells derived from PBMCs. The origin of this receptor is a male donor with HIV. CDR3 amino acids: CASSLAGQGVDYEQYF. CDR3 in DNA: TGTGCCAGCAGCTTAGCGGGACAGGGGGTGGACTACGAGCAGTACTTC.